The rows below give T cell receptor beta chains drawn from one sample of a study of control samples from healthy donors and cancer patients. Only in-frame clones appear in the TCRdb table, and some are missing; sequencing was by immunoSEQ multiplex PCR. The profile shows under 200,000 clones, about 94% of them singletons. Sequencing was done on a sample of PBMCs. These receptors originate from a man aged 60-69 years with colorectal cancer. Each CDR3 is given with its conserved first and last residue. A D gene is named only where the DNA matches it firmly. A row's size may be missing; if present it is once, few, many or a size class.

clone size	V gene	J gene	D gene	CDR3 protein	CDR3 DNA
-	TRBV5-1	TRBJ1-1	-	CASSSIGRGGTEAFF	TGCGCCAGCAGCTCCATTGGAAGGGGAGGGACTGAAGCTTTCTTT
-	TRBV7-9	TRBJ1-1	-	CAWDVGTTAEAFF	TGTGCCTGGGACGTAGGGACCACGGCTGAAGCTTTCTTT
-	TRBV20-1	TRBJ2-1	-	CSAWAGLGQFF	TGCAGTGCTTGGGCAGGCCTCGGGCAGTTCTTC
-	TRBV6-5	TRBJ1-1	-	CASSYSQGRPNTEAFF	TGTGCCAGCAGTTACTCCCAGGGAAGGCCGAACACTGAAGCTTTCTTT
-	TRBV15	TRBJ2-3	TRBD1	CATSWGDRSGDTQYF	TGTGCCACCAGCTGGGGGGACAGGTCGGGGGATACGCAGTATTTT
few	TRBV21-1	TRBJ1-5	-	CASSPGFGGFQPQHF	TGTGCCAGCAGCCCAGGGTTCGGAGGGTTTCAGCCCCAGCATTTT
-	TRBV2	TRBJ2-2	-	CASSDRDGPGELFF	TGTGCCAGCAGTGATAGAGACGGACCCGGGGAGCTGTTTTTT
-	TRBV5-1	TRBJ2-1	-	CASSLAVDIAYEQFF	TGCGCCAGCAGCTTGGCCGTGGACATAGCATACGAGCAGTTCTTC
-	TRBV30	TRBJ1-2	TRBD1	CASSGQGASF	TGTGCCTCCAGTGGTCAGGGGGCAAGCTTC
-	TRBV4-3	TRBJ2-5	-	CASREGNSETQYF	TGCGCCAGCAGAGAAGGGAATTCGGAGACCCAGTACTTC
once	TRBV6-5	TRBJ1-6	TRBD1	CASRDRDFSPLHF	TGTGCCAGCCGGGACAGGGACTTTTCACCCCTCCACTTT
-	TRBV7-9	TRBJ2-1	-	CASSLVSCEQFF	TGTGCCAGCAGCTTGGTAAGTTGCGAGCAGTTCTTC
once	TRBV30	TRBJ1-2	-	CAWSVGQQSYGYTF	TGTGCCTGGAGTGTAGGCCAGCAGTCCTATGGCTACACCTTC
once	TRBV6-6	TRBJ1-3	TRBD1	CASRDRANSGNTIYF	TGTGCCAGCAGGGACAGGGCCAACTCTGGAAACACCATATATTTT
-	TRBV27	TRBJ1-1	-	CASSLKLEGGTEAFF	TGTGCCAGCAGTTTAAAGTTGGAGGGGGGCACTGAAGCTTTCTTT
-	TRBV10-2	TRBJ1-3	-	CASSQGVEGNTIYF	TGCGCCAGCAGCCAGGGAGTAGAAGGAAACACCATATATTTT
once	TRBV14	TRBJ2-3	-	CASSQDAAKYTQYF	TGTGCCAGCAGCCAAGATGCCGCGAAATATACGCAGTATTTT
-	TRBV7-9	TRBJ2-1	-	CASSLGGRASLFAEQFF	TGTGCCAGCAGCTTAGGAGGCCGGGCTAGCTTGTTTGCGGAGCAGTTCTTC
-	TRBV10-2	TRBJ1-2	-	CASSESRHSYGYTF	TGCGCCAGCAGTGAGTCGAGACACAGCTATGGCTACACCTTC
once	TRBV5-8	TRBJ1-6	-	CASSLGTASTLHF	TGTGCCAGCAGCTTGGGTACGGCCAGCACCCTCCACTTT
-	TRBV6-2/TRBV6-3	TRBJ1-2	TRBD1	CASSRDRSYYGYTF	TGTGCCAGCAGTCGGGACAGGTCATATTATGGCTACACCTTC
-	TRBV7-8	TRBJ2-7	-	CASLQGIGGRYEQYF	TGTGCCAGCCTTCAGGGCATCGGGGGCCGCTACGAGCAGTACTTC
-	TRBV5-1	TRBJ1-4	-	CASSLTAGATNEKLFF	TGCGCCAGCAGCTTAACTGCAGGAGCAACTAATGAAAAACTGTTTTTT
-	TRBV6-1	TRBJ2-5	-	CASSEIAGYQETQYF	TGTGCCAGCAGTGAAATCGCGGGGTACCAAGAGACCCAGTACTTC
-	TRBV5-1	TRBJ2-3	-	CASSLNRETTDTQYF	TGCGCCAGCAGCTTGAACAGAGAAACCACAGATACGCAGTATTTT
-	TRBV24-1	TRBJ1-5	-	CATSYSNQPQHF	TGTGCCACCAGTTATAGCAATCAGCCCCAGCATTTT
-	TRBV4-2	TRBJ2-5	-	CASSQGKSRETQYF	TGTGCCAGCAGCCAAGGGAAGTCCAGAGAGACCCAGTACTTC
-	TRBV6-2/TRBV6-3	TRBJ2-1	TRBD2	CASSGSTSAKHHNEQFF	TGTGCCAGCAGTGGCTCAACTAGCGCGAAGCACCACAATGAGCAGTTCTTC
-	TRBV29-1	TRBJ1-4	-	CSVREGGGEKLFF	TGCAGCGTGAGAGAGGGTGGGGGGGAAAAACTGTTTTTT
-	TRBV6-2/TRBV6-3	TRBJ2-5	TRBD2	CASSKGGGLAEETQYF	TGTGCCAGCAGCAAAGGGGGGGGACTAGCGGAAGAGACCCAGTACTTC
-	TRBV18	TRBJ2-5	TRBD2	CASSPPGLATQETQYF	TGTGCCAGCTCACCCCCGGGACTAGCGACCCAAGAGACCCAGTACTTC
-	TRBV7-9	TRBJ2-5	TRBD1	CASSSPDREETQYF	TGTGCCAGCAGCTCCCCGGACAGGGAAGAGACCCAGTACTTC
-	TRBV5-5	TRBJ2-7	TRBD1	CASSLDRGFYEQYF	TGTGCCAGCAGCTTGGACAGGGGGTTCTACGAGCAGTACTTC
-	TRBV19	TRBJ1-2	-	CASSIEFVDSYGYTF	TGTGCCAGTAGTATAGAATTCGTGGACAGCTATGGCTACACCTTC
-	TRBV19	TRBJ2-5	-	CASSRGSGETQYF	TGTGCCAGTAGTAGAGGGAGCGGAGAGACCCAGTACTTC
-	TRBV4-1	TRBJ1-2	-	CASTQTTGLGGYTF	TGCGCCAGCACGCAGACTACAGGGTTGGGTGGCTACACCTTC
-	TRBV19	TRBJ1-5	-	CASSIVTEGQPQHF	TGTGCCAGTAGTATAGTGACAGAAGGTCAGCCCCAGCATTTT
-	TRBV6-1	TRBJ2-1	TRBD1	CASSERGTGSYNEQFF	TGTGCCAGCAGTGAGAGGGGGACAGGGTCCTACAATGAGCAGTTCTTC
-	TRBV4-3	TRBJ2-2	-	CASSQDEGHHTGELFF	TGCGCCAGCAGCCAAGATGAGGGACACCACACCGGGGAGCTGTTTTTT
-	TRBV10-3	TRBJ2-3	TRBD2	CASTGTNTDTQYF	TGTGCCAGCACCGGGACTAACACAGATACGCAGTATTTT
-	TRBV5-6	TRBJ1-2	-	CASSPDRDYGYTF	TGTGCCAGCAGTCCCGACCGCGACTATGGCTACACCTTC
-	TRBV10-2	TRBJ2-1	-	CASSEIRVGTYNEQFF	TGCGCCAGCAGTGAGATTCGGGTGGGTACCTACAATGAGCAGTTCTTC
-	TRBV19	TRBJ2-7	-	CASADGGEGGEQYF	TGTGCCAGCGCCGATGGCGGGGAAGGGGGCGAGCAGTACTTC
-	TRBV5-1	TRBJ2-5	TRBD2	CASSLEGGGQETQYF	TGCGCCAGCAGCTTGGAGGGCGGGGGGCAAGAGACCCAGTACTTC
-	TRBV4-3	TRBJ1-1	-	CASSRTGQESFEAFF	TGCGCCAGCAGCCGGACGGGACAAGAGAGTTTTGAAGCTTTCTTT
-	TRBV30	TRBJ2-3	-	CAWSAADTQYF	TGTGCCTGGAGTGCCGCGGATACGCAGTATTTT
-	TRBV19	TRBJ1-5	-	CASSTHDAGDSNQPQHF	TGTGCCAGTAGTACTCACGACGCAGGTGATAGCAATCAGCCCCAGCATTTT
once	TRBV19	TRBJ1-2	-	CASKNGVGYTF	TGTGCCAGTAAGAACGGGGTGGGCTACACCTTC
-	TRBV6-2/TRBV6-3	TRBJ1-2	-	CASSRYSTNYGYTF	TGTGCCAGCAGTCGGTACAGCACTAACTATGGCTACACCTTC
-	TRBV18	TRBJ1-5	-	CASTSGLPSNQPQHF	-
-	TRBV6-5	TRBJ2-2	-	CASSYILDANTGELFF	TGTGCCAGCAGTTATATACTAGACGCGAACACCGGGGAGCTGTTTTTT
-	TRBV5-4	TRBJ1-1	-	CASSLAGQNPEAFF	TGTGCCAGCAGCTTGGCGGGGCAGAACCCTGAAGCTTTCTTT
-	TRBV11-2	TRBJ2-7	-	CASSLDPTDTYEQYF	TGTGCCAGCAGCTTAGATCCCACGGACACCTACGAGCAGTACTTC
-	TRBV30	TRBJ1-1	-	CAWDQLNTEAFF	TGTGCCTGGGACCAATTGAACACTGAAGCTTTCTTT
-	TRBV3-1/TRBV3-2	TRBJ1-1	-	CASSQGDSKDTEAFF	TGTGCCAGCAGCCAAGGGGATAGCAAGGACACTGAAGCTTTCTTT
-	TRBV28	TRBJ2-7	-	CASRPRRVPYEQYF	TGTGCCAGCAGACCCCGTCGGGTCCCCTACGAGCAGTACTTC
once	TRBV9	TRBJ2-1	-	CASSVEGRGPTYNEQFF	TGTGCCAGCAGCGTAGAGGGTCGGGGCCCAACCTACAATGAGCAGTTCTTC
-	TRBV30	TRBJ1-2	TRBD1	CAWSRGQGGYGYTF	TGTGCCTGGAGCCGGGGACAGGGTGGCTATGGCTACACCTTC
-	TRBV11-2	TRBJ1-5	-	CASSLVENQPQHF	TGTGCCAGCAGCTTAGTGGAGAATCAGCCCCAGCATTTT